This T cell receptor beta chain was recorded in a study of T cell clonality in common variable immunodeficiency. Only in-frame clones appear in the TCRdb table, and some are missing; sequencing was by immunoSEQ multiplex PCR. This set yields 35,000 to 45,000 clones and no singletons; the top ten hold 3% to 4.5%. Findings of the study overall: Fewer TCRbeta clones were shared among CVID subjects than controls. Compared with healthy controls, CVID subjects showed increased TCRbeta clonality, mostly in about a third.

CDR1 and CDR2 (germline): SGHRS, YFSETQ. The CDR3 is made up of 16 amino acids. As concerns this clone: Its antigen is still unknown. The CDR3 end lies 3 residues beyond the end of the read and is filled in from the germline J gene.

The clonotype was recovered from a person between 18 and 75 years old in good health. This rearrangement joins TRBV5-1 to TRBJ1-2, with no clear D. The sample consisted of peripheral blood mononuclear cells. The sequenced part of the CDR3 DNA is TGCGCCAGCAGCTGGAACCCTGGTTCCGGACTTCAGGGC. Its protein product is CASSWNPGSGLQG. The whole CDR3 sequence reads CASSWNPGSGLQGYTF.